This section outlines one TCR beta chain sequence together with its context. This entry comes from a study of cytomegalovirus exposure and HLA in healthy donors. V shed 2 bases, J shed 4 bases, and the junction held 0 bases outside the gene matches. This CDR3 has 15 residues. The V gene's germline CDR1 is MNHNS and CDR2 SASEGT. The PCR made use of 60 Vbeta and 13 Jbeta primers. Clones were sequenced by immunoSEQ multiplex PCR, and TCRdb holds only the in-frame ones, with some missing. This sample has some 120,000 clones, with 79% found just once. This chain uses TRBV6-1 with TRBJ2-1; TRBD2 agrees at 12 bases. The sequence was collected from a young woman in good health and CMV-seropositive. Source material: PBMCs. The CDR3 coding sequence is TGTGCCAGCAGTGAACTAGCGGGAGGGTACAATGAGCAGTTCTTC. Residues: CASSELAGGYNEQFF.